This entry features one T cell receptor beta chain sequence. The antigen remains unidentified. The CDR3 runs 14 residues. The record originates from a study of monozygotic twins with inflammatory bowel disease. Notes on the study in general: Patient repertoires may have gained variability from differing immunosuppressive treatments.

Per individual sample, eight separate reactions were used to make cDNA. TCRdb reprocessed the 5' RACE reads, with one entry per CDR3 protein and no DNA. Its listing shows 400,000 or so distinct CDR3 sequences. The source material was blood. This sequence originates from a human donor with ulcerative colitis or Crohn's disease, or a healthy co-twin of an affected twin (not recorded which). The chain links TRBV12-3 or TRBV12-4 to TRBJ1-2. This CDR3 is CASSAFESSYGYTF.